What follows are 5 T cell receptor beta chains derived from one specimen sequenced in a study of early T cells in non-severe SARS-CoV-2 infection. TCRdb re-called the 5' RACE reads through MiXCR, storing one row per CDR3 protein. Of roughly 35,000 distinct CDR3 sequences in the sample, approximately 6.9% are singletons; the top ten hold approximately 4.1%. The sequencing sample was made of whole blood. Receptors were obtained from an adult who was a healthcare worker with PCR-confirmed SARS-CoV-2 infection or an uninfected control (not recorded which).

This clonotype was observed many times. V usage is TRBV20-1 and J usage is TRBJ2-7; D unclear. V shed 5 bases and J shed 0 bases, with 23 bases lying between them. The CDR3 length is 17 residues. Germline V gene sequence: CDR1 DFQATT, CDR2 SNEGSKA (reference sequence). In nucleotides, the CDR3 is TGCAGTGCTTCAAGGCCTTTAAGGCGGAGTGACTCCTACGAGCAGTACTTC. Amino acids: CSASRPLRRSDSYEQYF.

This clonotype has ten or more counts. The CDR3 is CSADKLLSYEQYF. The CDR3, as DNA: TGCAGTGCTGACAAGCTCCTCTCCTACGAGCAGTACTTC. V gene TRBV20-1 combines with J gene TRBJ2-7; unclear D gene. This CDR3 has 13 amino acids. The V end lost 5 bases, the J end lost 0 bases, and 11 bases lay between the germline ends. Germline V gene data show CDR1 as DFQATT and CDR2 as SNEGSKA (reference sequence).

This clonotype has a count of ten or more. V and J are TRBV12-3 or TRBV12-4 and TRBJ1-1, with 10 bases aligning to TRBD1. CDR3 length: 14 residues. Trimming cost V 3 bases and J 5 bases; bases outside gene matches: 3. The CDR3 reads CASSLTGGETEAFF. CDR3 DNA: TGTGCCAGCAGTTTGACAGGGGGCGAAACTGAAGCTTTCTTT.

This clonotype was observed at least ten times. The V and J genes are TRBV12-3 or TRBV12-4 and TRBJ2-7; D remains ambiguous. With 1 base removed from V and 7 bases from J, the gap between germline ends came to 8 bases. This CDR3 region has 12 residues. The CDR3 loop is CASSLVSREQYF. In nucleotides, the CDR3 is TGTGCCAGCAGTTTAGTGTCGAGGGAGCAGTACTTC.

This clonotype was counted a few times. The gene calls are TRBV4-1 and TRBJ2-7; D ambiguous. CDR1 and CDR2 from the germline V gene are MGHRA and YSYEKL. The length of the CDR3 is 15 residues. V lost 0 bases and J lost 0, with 9 bases in between. The CDR3 loop reads CASSQDTPSSYEQYF. The CDR3 DNA is TGCGCCAGCAGCCAAGATACCCCCAGCTCCTACGAGCAGTACTTC.